The T cell receptor (beta chain) described here comes from a study of identical twins. Whole-study findings and limits: Potential partial confounding of zero-insertion analyses by invariant MAIT and iNKT cells was noted. Cross-sectional statistics, not tracking of the same donors, supported the conclusions.

TCRdb processed the 5' RACE reads anew with MiXCR; each CDR3 protein has one entry. The table records over 550,000 distinct CDR3 sequences, just over 7% of them present only once. CDR3 length: 12 residues. Germline V CDR1 and CDR2: WSHSY, SAAADI. V was trimmed by 2 bases and J by 1 base, leaving 1 base between them. This clonotype was seen many times. Its antigen is not known. A further study also used this sample, focusing on yellow fever vaccine responses in identical twins.

This receptor was taken from a woman aged 18-29 years in good health. V is TRBV10-2 and J is TRBJ2-3, with unresolved D. Sample: PBMCs. The DNA for the CDR3 is TGCGCCAGCAGTGAGGGCACAGATACGCAGTATTTT. This codes for CASSEGTDTQYF.